Shown below are 31 T cell receptor beta chains from a single sample sequenced in a study of early stage breast cancer tumors. Produced via immunoSEQ multiplex PCR; TCRdb's table is partial and in-frame only. This table has around 78,000 clones, roughly 80% appearing once. The sequenced sample consisted of blood. Receptor source: a person aged 55 to 75 with breast cancer.

The J gene is TRBJ2-3, the V gene TRBV6-1; D possibly uses TRBD1 or TRBD2 (5 bases each). The CDR3 is 15 amino acids. Germline V gives CDR1 MNHNS, CDR2 SASEGT. The V end lost 5 bases, the J end lost 2 bases, and 14 bases lay between the germline ends. CDR3 region: CASSSGAGPTDTQYF. The DNA for the CDR3 is TGTGCCAGCAGTTCCGGGGCTGGCCCCACAGATACGCAGTATTTT.

The J gene is TRBJ2-1, the V gene TRBV30, with 8 bases identical to TRBD1. CDR1 GTSNPN and CDR2 SVGIG come from the germline V gene (reference sequence). The CDR3 totals 14 residues. Trimming cost V 4 bases and J 5 bases; bases outside gene matches: 7. The CDR3, as DNA: TGTGCCTGGAAGGCAGGGGGCGCCCACAATGAGCAGTTCTTC. Amino acids: CAWKAGGAHNEQFF. The entire variable domain, with the rest obtained from reference TRBV30 and TRBJ2-1, is as follows: SQTIHQWPATLVQPVGSPLSLECTVEGTSNPNLYWYRQAAGRGLQLLFYSVGIGQISSEVPQNLSASRPQDRQFILSSKKLLLSDSGFYLCAWKAGGAHNEQFFGPGTRLTVL.

This clone was detected once. J is TRBJ1-1 and V is TRBV6-5, with D possibly being TRBD1 (6 bases). V shed 5 bases and J shed 1 base, with 11 bases lying between them. Germline V lookup: CDR1 MNHEY, CDR2 SVGAGI. This CDR3 spans 14 amino acids. CDR3 coding DNA: TGTGCCAGCAGTCGCACAGGGAGGAACACTGAAGCTTTCTTT. Translating it yields CASSRTGRNTEAFF.

The V and J genes are TRBV19 and TRBJ2-3, with D possibly TRBD1 on 7 matching bases. The germline V gene encodes CDR1 LNHDA and CDR2 SQIVND (reference sequence). The CDR3 sequence is 12 residues long. The V and J ends lost 5 bases and 7 bases respectively, with 10 bases between them. CDR3 loop: CASSPGGNTQYF. The CDR3 DNA reads as TGTGCCAGTAGTCCAGGGGGGAATACGCAGTATTTT.

V and J are TRBV28 and TRBJ2-2, with 7 bases aligning to TRBD1. There are 14 residues in the CDR3. The germline V gene encodes CDR1 MDHEN and CDR2 SYDVKM. The junction had 7 bases not matched to a gene; V was cut back by 6 bases and J by 6 bases. The chain's CDR3 is CASRILQGSGELFF. The CDR3 nucleotides read TGTGCCAGCAGGATTTTACAGGGGTCCGGGGAGCTGTTTTTT.

In its sample, this clone is medium-sized. The rearrangement links TRBV6-5 to TRBJ2-7; D gene uncertain. V lost 5 bases and J lost 3, with 11 bases in between. Germline CDR1 is MNHEY and CDR2 is SVGAGI. This CDR3 is built from 13 residues. CDR3 coding DNA: TGTGCCAGCAGTAATGGGGAACACTACGAGCAGTACTTC. It is translated as CASSNGEHYEQYF.

This clone showed up just a few times. This chain links TRBV5-6 with TRBJ2-7; the match to TRBD1 covers 9 bases. This CDR3 is 15 amino acids long. Germline lookup yields CDR1 SGHDT and CDR2 YYEEEE. The V gene end was trimmed by 4 bases and the J gene end by 4 bases; junction bases not matched to a gene: 9. The CDR3 spells CASSPTGGQGYEQYF. The CDR3 DNA reads TGTGCCAGCAGCCCGACCGGGGGACAGGGATACGAGCAGTACTTC.

The chain combines TRBV19 with TRBJ2-7, with D perhaps TRBD2 (7 bases). V was trimmed by 5 bases and J by 4 bases, leaving 15 bases between them. Germline lookup yields CDR1 LNHDA and CDR2 SQIVND (reference sequence). The CDR3 has 14 residues. CDR3 in amino acids: CASSSWGGFYEQYF. The CDR3 nucleotides are TGTGCCAGTAGTTCGTGGGGGGGCTTTTACGAGCAGTACTTC.

The chain combines TRBV7-3 with TRBJ2-7, with TRBD2 as a possible D gene (6 bases). Germline V gene data show CDR1 as SGHTA and CDR2 as FQGTGA. Trimming removed 2 bases at V and 3 bases at J, with 11 bases between. This CDR3 has 14 amino acids. The CDR3 is CASSLRGGVYEQYF. DNA of the CDR3: TGTGCCAGCAGCTTACGGGGCGGGGTCTACGAGCAGTACTTC.

The V gene is TRBV9, the J gene TRBJ2-4, with 11 nucleotides matching TRBD1. The CDR3 loop spans 16 amino acids. The V and J ends lost 0 bases and 6 bases, in that order; junction bases with no gene match: 5. CDR1 is SGDLS and CDR2 is YYNGEE in the germline V gene. In nucleotides, the CDR3 is TGTGCCAGCAGCGTAGGGGGGACAGGGGGACGAAACATTCAGTACTTC. This codes for CASSVGGTGGRNIQYF.

The chain has TRBV18 and TRBJ2-5; D might be TRBD1 or TRBD2, each matching 5 bases. Trimming cost V 6 bases and J 5 bases, with 16 bases left between them. Germline V gene sequence: CDR1 KGHSH, CDR2 LQKENI. CDR3 length equals 14 residues. Here the CDR3 DNA reads TGTGCCAGCTCCCTAGGGACCGCCCAGGAGACCCAGTACTTC. It encodes CASSLGTAQETQYF.

The V and J genes are TRBV2 and TRBJ2-6, with 9 bases aligning to TRBD1. The CDR3 spans 18 residues. The V gene's germline CDR1 is SNHLY and CDR2 FYNNEI. V trimming: 6 bases; J trimming: 0 bases; junction bases outside the gene matches: 9. In DNA, the CDR3 is TGTGCCAGCAGGGCCCGGGACAGGGCTTTCTCTGGGGCCAACGTCCTGACTTTC. The encoded protein is CASRARDRAFSGANVLTF.

The table lists this clone with a count of one. This sequence joins TRBV5-5 and TRBJ2-1; D is possibly TRBD2 (5 bases). The CDR3 is 14 amino acids. The germline V and J ends were trimmed by 0 bases and 6 bases, with 10 bases remaining between them. The germline gives CDR1 SGHKS, CDR2 YYEKEE (reference sequence). The CDR3 DNA reads TGTGCCAGCAGCTTGGAGACTACAATCAATGAGCAGTTCTTC. Residues: CASSLETTINEQFF. Full variable domain (rest looked up from reference TRBV5-5 and TRBJ2-1): DAGVTQSPTHLIKTRGQQVTLRCSPISGHKSVSWYQQVLGQGPQFIFQYYEKEERGRGNFPDRFSARQFPNYSSELNVNALLLGDSALYLCASSLETTINEQFFGPGTRLTVL.

The rearrangement links TRBV5-4 to TRBJ2-7; tentative D call: TRBD1 (7 bases). Germline V CDR1 and CDR2: SGHNT, YYREEE (reference sequence). Trimming left V 3 bases short and J 2 bases short, with 15 bases between. CDR3 length equals 15 residues. The CDR3 loop reads CASSSGGQLAYEQYF. CDR3 nucleotides: TGTGCCAGCAGCTCCGGGGGACAGTTAGCCTACGAGCAGTACTTC.

This chain connects TRBV6-1 to TRBJ2-5, with 9 positions matching TRBD1. The V segment lost 6 bases and the J segment 1 base; nucleotides outside the gene matches: 3. From germline, CDR1 is MNHNS and CDR2 SASEGT. This CDR3 comprises 14 residues. CDR3 bases: TGTGCCAGCAGGAACAGGGGGCCCCAAGAGACCCAGTACTTC. This encodes CASRNRGPQETQYF.

The V call is TRBV5-1, the J call TRBJ1-2; D gene ambiguous. The CDR3 contains 12 residues. The germline gives CDR1 SGHRS, CDR2 YFSETQ. V was trimmed by 6 bases and J by 6 bases, leaving 12 bases between them. CDR3 nucleotides: TGCGCCAGCAAAGGCCGGGGAGATGGCTACACCTTC. Residues: CASKGRGDGYTF.

The chain has TRBV6-1 and TRBJ1-5; D is undetermined. V lost 2 bases and J 0 bases, leaving 2 bases between the germline ends. The CDR3 extends over 13 amino acids. The germline gives CDR1 MNHNS, CDR2 SASEGT. The CDR3 sequence is CASSESSNQPQHF. Written as DNA, the CDR3 is TGTGCCAGCAGTGAAAGTAGCAATCAGCCCCAGCATTTT.

The chain recombines TRBV5-6 with TRBJ2-7, with TRBD1 identical over 9 bases. Looked up from germline, CDR1 is SGHDT and CDR2 is YYEEEE. Trimming at V came to 0 bases and at J to 5 bases, leaving 12 bases not matched to a gene. CDR3 length: 17 residues. CDR3 loop: CASSLVGAGQGRDEQYF. The DNA of the CDR3 is TGTGCCAGCAGCTTGGTAGGTGCGGGACAGGGACGAGACGAGCAGTACTTC.

This clone was counted only a few times. The genes are TRBV27 and TRBJ1-2; perhaps TRBD1 as D (6 bases). CDR3 length: 14 amino acids. From germline, CDR1 is MNHEY and CDR2 SMNVEV (reference sequence). Trimming shortened V by 8 bases and J by 0 bases, and 13 bases separated the two germline ends. The CDR3 region is CASAQQGANYGYTF. Written as DNA, the CDR3 is TGTGCCAGCGCTCAACAGGGAGCTAACTATGGCTACACCTTC.

The CDR3 sequence is CASSLGRPWGTEAFF. CDR3 in DNA: TGTGCCAGCAGCCTAGGCCGGCCTTGGGGGACTGAAGCTTTCTTT. The V and J genes are TRBV14 and TRBJ1-1, with D possibly being TRBD1 (5 bases). The CDR3 runs to 15 residues. With 4 bases removed from V and 5 bases from J, the gap between germline ends came to 17 bases. The V gene's germline CDR1 is SGHDN and CDR2 FVKESK.

This chain joins TRBV5-1 and TRBJ2-1; TRBD2 agrees at 7 bases. This CDR3 contains 16 residues. Germline V CDR1 and CDR2: SGHRS, YFSETQ. After removal of 0 bases from V and 9 bases from J, the junction contained 12 bases not matched to a gene. In DNA form, the CDR3 reads TGCGCCAGCAGCTTGGGGGGACTCCTGGGAGGGAGTGAGCAGTTCTTC. The encoded protein is CASSLGGLLGGSEQFF.

This clone was detected only a few times. The chain has TRBV5-1 and TRBJ1-1, with D perhaps TRBD1 (5 bases). Germline V gene lookup returns CDR1 SGHRS and CDR2 YFSETQ. Trimming left V 0 bases short and J 6 bases short, with 12 bases between. The CDR3 covers 14 residues. The CDR3 sequence: CASSLEAGLSEAFF. CDR3 nucleotide sequence: TGCGCCAGCAGCTTGGAGGCAGGGCTATCTGAAGCTTTCTTT.

V and J are TRBV25-1 and TRBJ1-1; D is ambiguous. The V gene's germline CDR1 is MGHDK and CDR2 SYGVNS. The CDR3 length is 12 residues. The ends were cut back, 3 bases at V and 4 bases at J, with 6 bases in the middle. The CDR3 protein is CASSDLVTEAFF. In DNA, the CDR3 is TGTGCCAGCAGTGATCTGGTCACTGAAGCTTTCTTT.

The chain has TRBV30 and TRBJ2-7; the match to TRBD1 covers 8 bases. The germline CDR1 and CDR2 sequences are GTSNPN and SVGIG (reference sequence). J was trimmed by 7 bases and V by 4 bases; bases with no gene match: 9. The CDR3 spans 13 residues. CDR3 in DNA: TGTGCCTGGACAGGGGGCCCCCCGGGTGAGCAGTACTTC. Residues: CAWTGGPPGEQYF.

The chain has TRBV23-1 and TRBJ2-7; 9 bases line up with TRBD2. TRBV23-1 is sorted into the ORF group, with uncertain function. The CDR3 consists of 15 residues. V shed 2 bases, J shed 4 bases, and the junction held 6 bases outside the gene matches. The CDR3 protein is CASSQAGGPSYEQYF. The CDR3 DNA is TGCGCCAGCAGTCAAGCGGGGGGGCCGTCTTACGAGCAGTACTTC.

This clone was detected only a few times. The V call is TRBV29-1, the J call TRBJ2-7, with D possibly being TRBD1 (6 bases). V lost 6 bases, J lost 0 bases, and 12 bases lay in between. Germline assignment: CDR1 SQVTM and CDR2 ANQGSEA. This CDR3 has 13 amino acids. This CDR3 is CSVRQDSSYEQYF. CDR3 nucleotide sequence: TGCAGCGTGCGACAGGACAGCTCCTACGAGCAGTACTTC.

The chain employs TRBV5-1 and TRBJ1-2; no clear D gene. CDR3 length equals 12 residues. V was shortened by 0 bases and J by 5 bases, with 5 bases between the two germline ends. Germline V CDR1 and CDR2: SGHRS, YFSETQ. CDR3 residues: CASSLAGYGYTF. The CDR3 coding sequence is TGCGCCAGCAGCTTGGCGGGGTATGGCTACACCTTC.

J is TRBJ1-1 and V is TRBV7-8; TRBD1 is a possible D gene (5 bases). Looked up from germline, CDR1 is SGHVS and CDR2 is FQNEAQ. V dropped 1 base and J dropped 6 bases, with 15 bases sitting between them. The CDR3 is 15 residues long. Written as DNA, the CDR3 is TGTGCCAGCAGCTTAGTGTGGGGCAGTGGAGCTGAAGCTTTCTTT. It yields the protein CASSLVWGSGAEAFF.

This clone appeared a few times. This chain joins TRBV4-2 and TRBJ2-7; 8 positions match TRBD2. Germline CDR1 is LGHNA and CDR2 is YNFKEQ. The CDR3 covers 16 residues. Trimming removed 2 bases from V and 1 base from J; junction bases left unmatched: 7. Here the CDR3 DNA reads TGTGCCAGCAGCCAAAAGAGCGGGGGCTCTTCCTACGAGCAGTACTTC. Translation: CASSQKSGGSSYEQYF.

This clone turned up a few times. This chain joins TRBV5-4 and TRBJ1-2; D unresolved. CDR1 and CDR2 (germline): SGHNT, YYREEE (reference sequence). The CDR3 spans 14 residues. Trimming took off 5 bases at V and 0 bases at J, with 11 bases between the two ends. CDR3 loop: CASRGISSNYGYTF. CDR3 nucleotide sequence: TGTGCCAGCAGGGGGATTAGCTCTAACTATGGCTACACCTTC.

The V call is TRBV28, the J call TRBJ1-2; perhaps TRBD1 as D (5 bases). CDR3 length: 13 residues. CDR1 is MDHEN and CDR2 is SYDVKM in the germline V gene. V gave up 11 bases and J gave up 0 bases, with 13 bases separating them. The CDR3 DNA follows: TGTGCCGGGGGGGGAGGGTCTAACTATGGCTACACCTTC. Its translation is CAGGGGSNYGYTF.